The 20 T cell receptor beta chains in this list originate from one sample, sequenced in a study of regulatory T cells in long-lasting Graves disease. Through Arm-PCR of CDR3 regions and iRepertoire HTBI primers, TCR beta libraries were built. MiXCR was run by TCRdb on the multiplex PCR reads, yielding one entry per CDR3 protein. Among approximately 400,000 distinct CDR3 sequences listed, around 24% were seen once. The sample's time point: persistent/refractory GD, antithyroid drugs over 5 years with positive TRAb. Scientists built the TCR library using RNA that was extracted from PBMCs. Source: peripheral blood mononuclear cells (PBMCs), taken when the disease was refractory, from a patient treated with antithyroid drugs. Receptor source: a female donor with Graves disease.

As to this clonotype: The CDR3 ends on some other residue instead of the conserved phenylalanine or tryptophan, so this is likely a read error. The CDR3 loop reads CASSPGRLAEFVRETQYL. The DNA for the CDR3 is TGTGCCAGCAGCCCAGGTCGACTAGCGGAATTCGTTAGAGAGACCCAGTACCTC. This sequence joins TRBV7-2 and TRBJ2-5, with TRBD2 matching over 9 bases. Germline trimming cut 5 bases from V and 4 bases from J; bases unmatched to any gene: 17. CDR1 and CDR2 (germline): SGHTA, FQGNSA. This CDR3 spans 18 amino acids.

CDR3 in DNA: TGTGCCAGCAGGCTAGCGGGCTTACAGTTCTTC. Translating gives CASRLAGLQFF. The chain combines TRBV6-1 with TRBJ2-1, with 8 nucleotides matching TRBD2. The V gene end was trimmed by 6 bases and the J gene end by 13 bases; junction bases not matched to a gene: 5. Looked up from germline, CDR1 is MNHNS and CDR2 is SASEGT. This CDR3 has 11 amino acids.

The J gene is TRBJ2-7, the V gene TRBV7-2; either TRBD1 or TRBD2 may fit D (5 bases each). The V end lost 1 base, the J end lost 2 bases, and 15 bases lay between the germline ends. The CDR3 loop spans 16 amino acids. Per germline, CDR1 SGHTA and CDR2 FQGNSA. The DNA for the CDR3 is TGTGCCAGCAGCTTAGGAGTATCTGGGACGGCCTACGAGCAGTACTTC. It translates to CASSLGVSGTAYEQYF.

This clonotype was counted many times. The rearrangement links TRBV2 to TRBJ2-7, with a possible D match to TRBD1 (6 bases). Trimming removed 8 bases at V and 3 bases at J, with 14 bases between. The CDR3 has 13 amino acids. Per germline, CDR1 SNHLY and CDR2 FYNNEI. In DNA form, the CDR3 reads TGTGCCAGCTCCGACAGGCCGTTCTACGAGCAGTACTTC. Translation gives CASSDRPFYEQYF.

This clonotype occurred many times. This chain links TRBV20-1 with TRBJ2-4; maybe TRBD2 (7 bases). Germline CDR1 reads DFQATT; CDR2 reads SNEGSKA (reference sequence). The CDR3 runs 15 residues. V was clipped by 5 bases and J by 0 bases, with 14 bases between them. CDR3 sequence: CSADEGGLAKNIQYF. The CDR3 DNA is TGCAGTGCTGACGAGGGGGGGCTAGCCAAAAACATTCAGTACTTC.

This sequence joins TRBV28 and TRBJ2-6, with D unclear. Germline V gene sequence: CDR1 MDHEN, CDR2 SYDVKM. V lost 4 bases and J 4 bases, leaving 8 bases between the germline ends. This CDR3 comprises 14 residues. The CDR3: CASSWISGANVLTF. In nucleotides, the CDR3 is TGTGCCAGCAGTTGGATCTCGGGGGCCAACGTCCTGACTTTC.

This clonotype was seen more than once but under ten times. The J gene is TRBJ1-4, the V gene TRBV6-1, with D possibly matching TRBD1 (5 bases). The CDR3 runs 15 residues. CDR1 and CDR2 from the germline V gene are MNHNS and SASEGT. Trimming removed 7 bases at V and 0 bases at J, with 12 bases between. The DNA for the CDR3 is TGTGCCAGCACCCAGGGAGTTTCAACTAATGAAAAACTGTTTTTT. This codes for CASTQGVSTNEKLFF.

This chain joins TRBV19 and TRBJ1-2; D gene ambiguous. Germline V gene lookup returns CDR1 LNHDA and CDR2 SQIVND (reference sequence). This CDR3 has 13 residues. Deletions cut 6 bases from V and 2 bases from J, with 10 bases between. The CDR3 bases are TGTGCCAGTAGGGAGGAGGTAAACTATGGCTACACCTTC. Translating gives CASREEVNYGYTF.

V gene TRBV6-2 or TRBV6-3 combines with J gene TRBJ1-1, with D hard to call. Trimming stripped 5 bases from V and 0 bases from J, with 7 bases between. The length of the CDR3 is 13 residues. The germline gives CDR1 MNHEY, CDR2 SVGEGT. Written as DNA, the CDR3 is TGTGCCAGCAGTGACGAAATGAACACTGAAGCTTTCTTT. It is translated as CASSDEMNTEAFF.

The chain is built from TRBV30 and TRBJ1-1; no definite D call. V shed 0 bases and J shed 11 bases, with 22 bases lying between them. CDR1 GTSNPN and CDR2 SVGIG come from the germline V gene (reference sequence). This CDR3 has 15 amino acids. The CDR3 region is CAWSVLDPYFVTAFF. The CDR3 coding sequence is TGTGCCTGGAGTGTACTTGACCCCTATTTTGTAACGGCTTTCTTT.

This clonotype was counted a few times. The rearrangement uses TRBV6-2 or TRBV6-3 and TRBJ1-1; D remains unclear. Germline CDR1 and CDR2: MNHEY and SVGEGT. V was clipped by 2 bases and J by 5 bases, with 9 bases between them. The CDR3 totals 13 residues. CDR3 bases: TGTGCCAGCAGTTACAGTATGAGGACTGAAGCTTTCTTT. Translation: CASSYSMRTEAFF.

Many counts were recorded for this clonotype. The DNA for the CDR3 is TGTGCCAGCAGGACCCGGGACAGGGCGCGGACTGAAGCTTTCTTT. This sequence encodes CASRTRDRARTEAFF. The chain links TRBV6-1 to TRBJ1-1; 9 nucleotides agree with TRBD1. The CDR3 totals 15 residues. V was clipped by 6 bases and J by 5 bases; unmatched bases: 10. CDR1 and CDR2 (germline): MNHNS, SASEGT.

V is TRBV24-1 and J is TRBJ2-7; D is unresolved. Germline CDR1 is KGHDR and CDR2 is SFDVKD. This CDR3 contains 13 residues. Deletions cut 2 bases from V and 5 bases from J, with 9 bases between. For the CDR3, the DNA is TGTGCCACCAGTGATTCGCTTAGGGACGAGCAGTACTTC. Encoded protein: CATSDSLRDEQYF.

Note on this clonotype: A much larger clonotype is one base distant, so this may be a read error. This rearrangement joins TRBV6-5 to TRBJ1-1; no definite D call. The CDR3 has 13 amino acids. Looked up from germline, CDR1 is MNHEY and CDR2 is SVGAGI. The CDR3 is CASGYASYTEAFF. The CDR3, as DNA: TGTGCCAGCGGTTACGCCAGTTACACTGAAGCTTTCTTT.

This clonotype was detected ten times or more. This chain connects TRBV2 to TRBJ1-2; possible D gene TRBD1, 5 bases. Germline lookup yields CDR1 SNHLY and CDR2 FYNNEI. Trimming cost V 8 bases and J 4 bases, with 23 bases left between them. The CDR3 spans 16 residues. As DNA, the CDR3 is TGTGCCAGCTCCCGATGGGAGGGGTTAATCTTCTATGGCTACACCTTC. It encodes CASSRWEGLIFYGYTF.

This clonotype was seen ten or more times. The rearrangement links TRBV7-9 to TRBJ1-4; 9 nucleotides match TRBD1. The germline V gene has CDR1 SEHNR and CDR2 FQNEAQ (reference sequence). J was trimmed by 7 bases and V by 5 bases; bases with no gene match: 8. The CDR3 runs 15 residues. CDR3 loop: CASSRQGQGSEKLFF. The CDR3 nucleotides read TGTGCCAGCAGCCGACAAGGACAGGGGAGTGAAAAACTGTTTTTT.

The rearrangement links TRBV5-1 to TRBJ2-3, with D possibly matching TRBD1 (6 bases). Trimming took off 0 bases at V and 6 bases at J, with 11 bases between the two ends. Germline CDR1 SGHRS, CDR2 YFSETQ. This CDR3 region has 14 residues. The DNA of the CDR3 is TGCGCCAGCAGCTTGGGCCAGGGGAAGGATACGCAGTATTTT. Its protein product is CASSLGQGKDTQYF.

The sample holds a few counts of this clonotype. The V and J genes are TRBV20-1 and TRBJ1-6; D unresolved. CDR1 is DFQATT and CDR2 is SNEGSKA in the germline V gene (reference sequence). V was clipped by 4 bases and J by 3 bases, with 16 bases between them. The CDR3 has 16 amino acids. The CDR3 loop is CSAILTRQDYNSPLHF. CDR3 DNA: TGCAGTGCTATTCTCACTCGGCAGGACTATAATTCACCCCTCCACTTT.

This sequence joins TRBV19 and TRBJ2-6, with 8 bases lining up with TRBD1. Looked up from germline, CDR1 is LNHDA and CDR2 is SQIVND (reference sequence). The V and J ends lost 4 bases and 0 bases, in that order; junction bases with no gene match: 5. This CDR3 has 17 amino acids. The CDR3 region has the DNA TGTGCCAGTAGTACCGGGACAGGTGTCTCTGGGGCCAACGTCCTGACTTTC. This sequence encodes CASSTGTGVSGANVLTF.

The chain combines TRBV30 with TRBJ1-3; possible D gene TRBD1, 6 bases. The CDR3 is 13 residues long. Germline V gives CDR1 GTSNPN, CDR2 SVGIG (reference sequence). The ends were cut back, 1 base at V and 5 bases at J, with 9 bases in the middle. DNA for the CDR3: TGTGCCTGGAGTGGGGACACACGAAACACCATATATTTT. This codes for CAWSGDTRNTIYF.